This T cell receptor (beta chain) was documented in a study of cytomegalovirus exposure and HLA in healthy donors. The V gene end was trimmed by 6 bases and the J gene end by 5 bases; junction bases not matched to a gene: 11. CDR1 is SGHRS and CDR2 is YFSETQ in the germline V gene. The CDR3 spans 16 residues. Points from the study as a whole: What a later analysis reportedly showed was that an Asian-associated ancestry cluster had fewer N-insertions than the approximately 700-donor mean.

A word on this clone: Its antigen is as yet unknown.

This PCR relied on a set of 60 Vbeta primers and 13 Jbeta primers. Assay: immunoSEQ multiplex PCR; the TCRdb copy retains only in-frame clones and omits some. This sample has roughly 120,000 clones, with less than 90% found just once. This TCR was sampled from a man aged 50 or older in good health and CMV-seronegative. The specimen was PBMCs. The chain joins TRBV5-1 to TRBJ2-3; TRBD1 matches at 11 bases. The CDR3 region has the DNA TGCGCCAGCACCCCGGCGGGGACAGGGGGAAGAGATACGCAGTATTTT. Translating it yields CASTPAGTGGRDTQYF.